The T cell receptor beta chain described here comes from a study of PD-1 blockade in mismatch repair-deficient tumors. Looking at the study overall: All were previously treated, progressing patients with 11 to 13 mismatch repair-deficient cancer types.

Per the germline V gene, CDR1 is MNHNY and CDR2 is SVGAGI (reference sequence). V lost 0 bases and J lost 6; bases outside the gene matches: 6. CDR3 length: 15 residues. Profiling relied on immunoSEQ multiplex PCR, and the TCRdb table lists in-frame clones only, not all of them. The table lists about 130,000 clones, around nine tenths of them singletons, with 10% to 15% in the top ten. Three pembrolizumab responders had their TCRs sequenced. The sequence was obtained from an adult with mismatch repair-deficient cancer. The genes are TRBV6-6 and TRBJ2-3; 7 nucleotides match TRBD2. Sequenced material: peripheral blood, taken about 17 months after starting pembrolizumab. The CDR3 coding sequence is TGTGCCAGCAGTTACTCCGGGGGGACGGCGGATACGCAGTATTTT. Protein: CASSYSGGTADTQYF.